Sequencing of this T cell receptor beta chain was carried out in a study of blood T cell repertoires in COVID-19 (dated by TCRdb to the early 2020s). In the study overall: The collaborator samples originated in the United States, Italy and Spain and spanned the acute and convalescent phases of COVID-19. The repertoires were released in a freely available public database intended as a resource for research on the immune response to SARS-CoV-2. The samples were drawn from two sources: the first 160 participants of the ongoing ImmuneRACE study, and 950 to 1,500 subjects contributed by 6 global collaborators. A de-identified subject ID, COVID-19 status, age in years and sex were almost always included in the sample metadata. The material from the prospective study consisted of cDNA or gDNA derived from T cells, B-cell-depleted T cells, or PBMCs. The dataset comprised deeply sampled blood TCRbeta repertoires from subjects exposed to, actively infected with, or recovered from COVID-19. Where available, HLA class I and class II types were obtained from metadata supplied by the sample provider rather than from assay-based typing. Overall study outcomes, separate from this receptor: How much clinical and demographic metadata was included differed by source and by participant, and the metadata was provided uncurated.

Whole blood was collected in K2EDTA tubes by collaborating institutions according to the institutions' own protocols. For TCRbeta analysis, collaborator samples were shipped as frozen whole blood, as isolated PBMCs, or as DNA extracted from either sample type. The immunoSEQ Assay, a bias-controlled multiplex PCR, was used to amplify TCRbeta CDR3 regions from genomic DNA. Concerning the study's data processing: Within the assay, amplification of reference gene primers was used to estimate how many nucleated cells each sample contained. Sequence reads were collapsed and filtered to measure the absolute abundance of every unique TCRbeta CDR3 rearrangement. For each sample, productive Simpson clonality was calculated as the square root of Simpson's diversity index over productive rearrangements. TCRdb mirrors the immuneACCESS table, restricted to in-frame sequences. Some clones are absent from its copies; in checked studies, under half trace to an unresolved V gene, and the reason for the others is unknown. For V, J and clone size, that table is used; D and trimming come from the DNA. A total of 130,000 to 150,000 clones appear in this sample, less than 85% of them only once. Of the sample, around 6.8% is held by the ten largest clones.

V and J are truncated by 0 bases and 11 bases respectively, leaving an intervening sequence of 13 bases. The germline V gene supplies CDR1 LGHNA and CDR2 YNFKEQ. Counted from cysteine to phenylalanine, this CDR3 has 13 amino acids. Only the CDR3 DNA stays, 39 bases, in frame from base 1. A note on this clone: Its antigen remains unidentified. Per-base qualities were not stored, and no clone one base away is much larger.

This clonotype originated in a human donor in a cohort sampled during active COVID-19. This sequence uses TRBV4-2 and TRBJ1-1; the D gene lacks a confident call. Sequenced: peripheral blood. The DNA is TGTGCCAGCAGCCAAGATCGGGGTCGATGGGCTTTCTTT. This codes for CASSQDRGRWAFF.